This TCR beta chain was captured by sequencing in a study of spatial heterogeneity in lung cancer. The presence of a unique molecular identifier marked each TCR cDNA molecule. TCRdb re-analysed the 5' RACE reads in MiXCR, keeping a single row per CDR3 protein. This sample has roughly 39,000 distinct CDR3 sequences, with around 5.5% found just once. Specified time point: sample taken at primary tumor resection. The study sequenced unsorted whole RNA from tumor, nontumor lung or frozen PBMC. The donor group consisted of approximately 77 patients who had untreated, early-stage non-small cell lung cancer. Findings and caveats of the study: Among blood samples, ubiquitous expanded tumor TCRs appeared more at resection than at follow-up.

Between the trimmed V and J ends, which lost 4 bases and 10 bases, there was a span of 10 bases. The CDR3 is 11 residues long. In germline, CDR1 is MNHEY, CDR2 SMNVEV (reference sequence). The sample holds many counts of this clonotype. Its target is not known. The V gene is TRBV27, the J gene TRBJ1-1; no definite D call. The sequence came from a male donor with early-stage non-small cell lung cancer. Sequencing was performed on PBMCs, taken at surgery. The CDR3 is CASSSGIGAFF. The DNA for the CDR3 is TGTGCCAGCAGTTCAGGAATAGGAGCTTTCTTT.